A selection of T cell receptor beta chains follows, all from one sample in a study of early T cells in non-severe SARS-CoV-2 infection. TCRdb recomputed calls from the 5' RACE reads with MiXCR, one row per CDR3 protein. The sample shows 70,000 to 80,000 distinct CDR3 sequences, roughly 12% of them seen only once. The sequenced sample was whole blood, obtained at baseline. The receptors originated from an adult who was a healthcare worker with PCR-confirmed SARS-CoV-2 infection or an uninfected control (not recorded which). Each CDR3 is given with its conserved first and last residue. The D gene is left open where the match is weak. Rows give clone size only sometimes, using once, few, many, or a class for an expanded clone.

V	size	D	J	DNA	CDR3
TRBV18	.	.	TRBJ2-5	TGTGCCAGCTCACCCAAGGGGGAGACCCAGTACTTC	CASSPKGETQYF
TRBV2	.	.	TRBJ2-5	TGTGCCAGCAGTGGGGGCTGGTGGAGAGAGACCCAGTACTTC	CASSGGWWRETQYF
TRBV12-3/TRBV12-4	.	.	TRBJ2-7	TGTGCCAGCAGTTTAGTAGGGGTCAGGTACGAGCAGTACTTC	CASSLVGVRYEQYF
TRBV28	few	TRBD1	TRBJ1-1	TGTGCCAGCAGTTACCGGGACAGGCCATATCGGCGACCCAACACTGAAGCTTTCTTT	CASSYRDRPYRRPNTEAFF
TRBV5-1	.	.	TRBJ2-7	TGCGCCAGCAGCTCGCAAAGGACAAGCTCCTACGAGCAGTACTTC	CASSSQRTSSYEQYF
TRBV28	few	TRBD1	TRBJ2-3	TGTGCCAGCAGTTTACCGGGACAGGGACTGGATACGCAGTATTTT	CASSLPGQGLDTQYF
TRBV18	many	.	TRBJ1-2	TGTGCCAGCTCACAAAGACAGGTTTCGGAGAACTATGGCTACACCTTC	CASSQRQVSENYGYTF
TRBV18	.	.	TRBJ1-6	TGTGCCAGCTCACCAACGGGGAGCTCCTATAATTCACCCCTCCACTTT	CASSPTGSSYNSPLHF
TRBV28	.	.	TRBJ1-3	TGTGCCAGCAGTATAACAGGGAAAAACACCATATATTTT	CASSITGKNTIYF
TRBV27	.	TRBD1	TRBJ2-3	TGTGCCAGCAGTGCCTCCGACAGGGGGCCGTCAGATACGCAGTATTTT	CASSASDRGPSDTQYF
TRBV2	.	.	TRBJ1-4	TGTGCCAGCAGCCCACAGGGCATGGATGAAAAACTGTTTTTT	CASSPQGMDEKLFF
TRBV7-2	few	.	TRBJ1-3	TGTGCCAGCAGCTTACATGCGTCCGGTTTCTCTGGAAACACCATATATTTT	CASSLHASGFSGNTIYF
TRBV3-1	.	.	TRBJ1-5	TGTGCCAGCAGCCAAGATCGGGGCAATCAGCCCCAGCATTTT	CASSQDRGNQPQHF
TRBV10-3	few	.	TRBJ1-1	TGTGCCATCAGTGCAGGGGCCAGTGAAGCTTTCTTT	CAISAGASEAFF
TRBV10-2	few	.	TRBJ1-1	TGCGCCAGCAGTGTGGAGGCTCTGAACACTGAAGCTTTCTTT	CASSVEALNTEAFF
TRBV21-1	.	.	TRBJ2-2	TGTGCCAGCAGCAAAGAACGCAGCCAACACCTCACCGGGGAGCTGTTTTTT	CASSKERSQHLTGELFF
TRBV19	.	TRBD1	TRBJ1-6	TGTGCCAGTAGTGACCGACCGGGACAGGGGAATTCACCCCTCCACTTT	CASSDRPGQGNSPLHF
TRBV29-1	many	.	TRBJ2-5	TGCAGCGTTGAAGATCTTTCGGGTGGGAGAAAGGCCCAGTACTTC	CSVEDLSGGRKAQYF
TRBV12-3/TRBV12-4	many	.	TRBJ1-1	TGTGCCAGCAGACATTCGGGCCGGAACACTGAAGCTTTCTTT	CASRHSGRNTEAFF
TRBV21-1	many	.	TRBJ2-7	TGTGCCAGCAGCAAAGGGTTGAAGGACGAGCAGTACTTC	CASSKGLKDEQYF
TRBV7-2	few	.	TRBJ2-7	TGTGCCAGCAGCCGACCCGGATACGAGCAGTACTTC	CASSRPGYEQYF
TRBV6-5	.	.	TRBJ2-3	TGTGCCAGCAGTCCCAGTTTTCTAGTGTTTACAGATACGCAGTATTTT	CASSPSFLVFTDTQYF
TRBV2	many	.	TRBJ2-2	TGTGCCAGCAATCGGGGGGCTGGAACCGGGGAGCTGTTTTTT	CASNRGAGTGELFF
TRBV20-1	few	TRBD1	TRBJ1-2	TGCAGTGCACCCAGGACAGGGCCCTCGACTTTC	CSAPRTGPSTF
TRBV2	many	TRBD2	TRBJ2-1	TGTGCCAGCAGGAGCACTAGCGGGGGTGGGAATGAGCAGTTCTTC	CASRSTSGGGNEQFF
TRBV6-5	few	TRBD1	TRBJ2-1	TGTGCCAGCAGCAGACAGGGCCTTAGCTCCTACAATGAGCAGTTCTTC	CASSRQGLSSYNEQFF
TRBV5-1	many	TRBD1	TRBJ2-1	TGCGCCAGCAGCTGGGGGGACAGGTCCTACAATGAGCAGTTCTTC	CASSWGDRSYNEQFF
TRBV18	few	.	TRBJ1-5	TGTGCCAGCTCACTCCTGGAGATGAAACAGCCCCAGCATTTT	CASSLLEMKQPQHF
TRBV6-5	few	TRBD1	TRBJ2-3	TGTGCCAGCAGTCTCCAGACAGGGTGGATGGCAGATACGCAGTATTTT	CASSLQTGWMADTQYF
TRBV28	many	.	TRBJ1-2	TGTGCCAGCAGTTTGGGTACGGGACACTTCTATGGCTACACCTTC	CASSLGTGHFYGYTF
TRBV15	.	.	TRBJ1-5	TGTGCCACCAGCAGAGATCTGGGGGGCAATCAGCCCCAGCATTTT	CATSRDLGGNQPQHF
TRBV7-2	.	.	TRBJ2-3	TGTGCCAGCAGCTTAGGAGTACAGATAACTACAGATACGCAGTATTTT	CASSLGVQITTDTQYF
TRBV6-5	.	.	TRBJ1-2	TGTGCCAGCACCCGATTTGGGAAAACTTATGGCTACACCTTC	CASTRFGKTYGYTF
TRBV7-7	few	.	TRBJ2-5	TGTGCCAGCAGCTTATCAGAGCAGACGAAAGAGACCCAGTACTTC	CASSLSEQTKETQYF
TRBV7-8	few	.	TRBJ1-6	TGTGCCAGCAGCTTGGGGGGGTACGATAATTCACCCCTCCACTTT	CASSLGGYDNSPLHF